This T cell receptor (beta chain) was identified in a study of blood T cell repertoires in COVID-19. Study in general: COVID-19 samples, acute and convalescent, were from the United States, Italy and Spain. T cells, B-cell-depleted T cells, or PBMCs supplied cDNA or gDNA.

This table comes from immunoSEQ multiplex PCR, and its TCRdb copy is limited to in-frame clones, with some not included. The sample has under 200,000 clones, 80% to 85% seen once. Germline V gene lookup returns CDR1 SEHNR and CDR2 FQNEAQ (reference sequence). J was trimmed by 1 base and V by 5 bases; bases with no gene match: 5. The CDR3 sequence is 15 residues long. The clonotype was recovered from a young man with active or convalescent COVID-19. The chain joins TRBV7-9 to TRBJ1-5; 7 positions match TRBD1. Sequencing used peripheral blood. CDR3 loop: CASSQGGGSNQPQHF. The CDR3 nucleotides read TGTGCCAGCAGCCAAGGGGGCGGGAGCAATCAGCCCCAGCATTTT.